The clone carrying this T cell receptor (beta chain) counts as medium-sized. Its target is unknown. TCR beta rearrangements were amplified from peripheral blood genomic DNA. Rearranged V-D-J TRB sequences were amplified with a mixed TRB-A/B primer pool. TCRdb reanalysed the multiplex PCR reads using MiXCR and keeps one entry per CDR3 protein. The repertoire holds 2,000 to 2,500 distinct CDR3 sequences, with around 24% as singletons. V shed 2 bases and J 5 bases; nucleotides not matched to a gene: 6. Germline V gene sequence: CDR1 MNHNS, CDR2 SASEGT. The CDR3 is made up of 15 amino acids. This sample is part of a study of T cell repertoires in aging, cancer and after chemotherapy. Study at large: Glioblastoma patients receiving temozolomide-based therapy gave paired samples before and after chemotherapy. Roughly 10 million TCR reads made up the full dataset.

The study, taken as a whole, reports: The repertoire data cannot show anything about immunological memory following chemotherapy.

The sequencing input was blood. The clonotype was recovered from a human donor with a solid tumor. This chain uses TRBV6-1 with TRBJ1-5, with 7 bases matching TRBD1. The CDR3: CASSESPGGDQPQHF. In nucleotides, the CDR3 is TGTGCCAGCAGTGAATCCCCAGGGGGAGATCAGCCCCAGCATTTT.